This passage covers 14 T cell receptor beta chains from one sample sequenced in a study of identical twins. Via MiXCR, TCRdb re-called the 5' RACE reads, giving one row per CDR3 protein. The repertoire holds about 530,000 distinct CDR3 sequences, with 20% to 25% as singletons. The same data also contributed to another study, on yellow fever vaccine responses in identical twins.

The sequenced sample consisted of CD4+ T cells sorted from blood. These receptors all come from a woman aged 18 to 35 in good health.

The table lists this clonotype with a few counts. The CDR3 loop is CASTKPGTENNEQFF. The CDR3, as DNA: TGTGCCAGCACCAAGCCCGGGACGGAAAACAATGAGCAGTTCTTC. This rearrangement joins TRBV28 to TRBJ2-1; D possibly uses TRBD1 or TRBD2 (5 bases each). Germline assignment: CDR1 MDHEN and CDR2 SYDVKM. V shed 7 bases and J shed 5 bases, with 18 bases lying between them. This CDR3 is 15 amino acids long.

The V call is TRBV11-2, the J call TRBJ1-4; D not resolved. The germline V gene encodes CDR1 SGHAT and CDR2 FQNNGV. CDR3 length equals 16 residues. The V gene lost 5 bases and the J gene lost 4 bases, with 17 bases spanning the gap. The CDR3 nucleotides are TGTGCCAGCAGCCAACTACCAGCAGGCCTTAATGAAAAACTGTTTTTT. This encodes CASSQLPAGLNEKLFF.

On this clonotype itself: A much larger clone differs by one base, so this may be a read error. The chain is built from TRBV6-1 and TRBJ2-7; D is possibly TRBD1 or TRBD2 (5 bases each). This CDR3 comprises 17 residues. Germline V CDR1 and CDR2: MNHNS, SASEGT. CDR3 sequence: CASSPLQVLTGTYERYF. Here the CDR3 DNA reads TGTGCCAGCAGTCCATTGCAGGTCCTAACGGGGACCTACGAGCGGTACTTC.

The rearrangement uses TRBV25-1 and TRBJ2-7; D gene uncertain. The V gene's germline CDR1 is MGHDK and CDR2 SYGVNS. The CDR3 has 15 residues. The V end lost 4 bases, the J end lost 7 bases, and 20 bases lay between the germline ends. This CDR3 is CASSGHPGGMGEQYF. As DNA, the CDR3 is TGTGCCAGCAGTGGGCACCCGGGTGGGATGGGGGAGCAGTACTTC.

This clonotype occurred a few times. The V gene is TRBV5-1, the J gene TRBJ2-1; the D gene is possibly TRBD1 (5 bases). Germline assignment: CDR1 SGHRS and CDR2 YFSETQ. This CDR3 contains 15 residues. V lost 0 bases to trimming and J lost 4 bases, with 11 bases between them. In DNA form, the CDR3 reads TGCGCCAGCAGCTTGGCCACAGGCGATTACAATGAGCAGTTCTTC. It encodes CASSLATGDYNEQFF.

The CDR3 nucleotides read TGTGCCAGCAGCTTCAGCGGGAGTCAATGGTCCGGGGAGCTGTTTTTT. Protein product: CASSFSGSQWSGELFF. V usage is TRBV7-9 and J usage is TRBJ2-2, with 8 bases fitting TRBD2. CDR1 and CDR2 from the germline V gene are SEHNR and FQNEAQ (reference sequence). Trimming at V came to 3 bases and at J to 6 bases, leaving 9 bases not matched to a gene. This CDR3 has 16 amino acids.

The chain couples TRBV11-2 to TRBJ2-3; TRBD2 matches at 11 bases. The CDR3 extends over 19 amino acids. The trim removed 5 bases at V and 1 base at J, leaving 14 bases unmatched. Germline lookup yields CDR1 SGHAT and CDR2 FQNNGV. The CDR3 nucleotides are TGTGCCAGCAGCACTCGGCACGGGACTAGCGGTCTGGGCACAGATACGCAGTATTTT. It translates to CASSTRHGTSGLGTDTQYF.

The chain uses TRBV18 and TRBJ1-2, with TRBD1 identical over 7 bases. Germline CDR1 reads KGHSH; CDR2 reads LQKENI. Trimming at V came to 0 bases and at J to 7 bases, leaving 2 bases not matched to a gene. This CDR3 contains 13 residues. CDR3 in DNA: TGTGCCAGCTCACCACCTCAGGGGGTTGGCTACACCTTC. It encodes CASSPPQGVGYTF.

This clonotype has just a few counts. CDR3 DNA: TGTGCCAGCAGCACAGGGTACTCCTACGAGCAGTACTTC. Translated, it gives CASSTGYSYEQYF. The chain links TRBV3-1 to TRBJ2-7, with a tentative D call TRBD1 (6 bases). The CDR3 runs 13 residues. V was pared by 5 bases and J by 0 bases, with 8 bases between. Germline V gene sequence: CDR1 LGHDT, CDR2 YNNKEL (reference sequence).

This clonotype was seen repeatedly, ten times or more. The rearrangement uses TRBV27 and TRBJ2-4, with D unclear. CDR3 length: 9 amino acids. CDR1 and CDR2 (germline): MNHEY, SMNVEV (reference sequence). The CDR3 nucleotides read TGTGCGATGAAAAACATTCAGTACTTC. Amino acids: CAMKNIQYF.

Only a few counts were recorded for this clonotype. The chain employs TRBV5-1 and TRBJ2-7; 15 nucleotides line up with TRBD2. The CDR3 has 17 amino acids. Germline loops: CDR1 SGHRS, CDR2 YFSETQ. V lost 0 bases and J lost 2; bases outside the gene matches: 3. Here the CDR3 reads CASSLAGLAGGTYEQYF. The CDR3 coding sequence is TGCGCCAGCAGCTTGGCGGGACTAGCGGGAGGTACCTACGAGCAGTACTTC.

The chain is built from TRBV3-1 and TRBJ2-6, with D perhaps given as TRBD1 or TRBD2 (5 bases each). Trimming took 8 bases from V and 0 from J, leaving 20 bases between them. This CDR3 is 18 amino acids long. Looked up from germline, CDR1 is LGHDT and CDR2 is YNNKEL (reference sequence). The CDR3 coding sequence is TGTGCCAGCTGTCTGGGACGGCCCCAGAGCTCTGGGGCCAACGTCCTGACTTTC. Translation gives CASCLGRPQSSGANVLTF. The full variable domain, with the rest looked up from reference TRBV3-1 and TRBJ2-6, is DTAVSQTPKYLVTQMGNDKSIKCEQNLGHDTMYWYKQDSKKFLKIMFSYNNKELIINETVPNRFSPKSPDKAHLNLHINSLELGDSAVYFCASCLGRPQSSGANVLTFGAGSRLTVL.

This chain uses TRBV29-1 with TRBJ2-1; 16 nucleotides agree with TRBD2. CDR1 and CDR2 from the germline V gene are SQVTM and ANQGSEA. V lost 5 bases, J lost 6 bases, and 4 bases stayed unmatched. The CDR3 totals 15 residues. The CDR3 region is CSVPGLAGGGNEQFF. CDR3 DNA sequence: TGCAGCGTTCCGGGACTAGCGGGAGGGGGCAATGAGCAGTTCTTC.

The V gene is TRBV2, the J gene TRBJ2-3; 8 bases line up with TRBD2. There are 15 residues in the CDR3. The germline V gene has CDR1 SNHLY and CDR2 FYNNEI. V shed 9 bases and J 8 bases; nucleotides not matched to a gene: 16. The CDR3 nucleotides are TGTGCCAGTGTCCCCGGGCCCGGGAGGGCCACTACGCAGTATTTT. This sequence encodes CASVPGPGRATTQYF.